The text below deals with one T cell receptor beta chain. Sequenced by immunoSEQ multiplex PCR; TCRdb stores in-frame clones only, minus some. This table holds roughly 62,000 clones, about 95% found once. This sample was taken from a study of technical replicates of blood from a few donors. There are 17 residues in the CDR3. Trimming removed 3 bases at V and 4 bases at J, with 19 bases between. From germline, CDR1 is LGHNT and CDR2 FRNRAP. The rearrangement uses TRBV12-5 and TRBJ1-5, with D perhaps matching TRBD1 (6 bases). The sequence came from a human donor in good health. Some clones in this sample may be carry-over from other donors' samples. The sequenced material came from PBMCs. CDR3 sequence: CASGFAGVGDMNQPQHF. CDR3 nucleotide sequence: TGTGCTAGTGGTTTTGCGGGGGTGGGGGACATGAATCAGCCCCAGCATTTT.